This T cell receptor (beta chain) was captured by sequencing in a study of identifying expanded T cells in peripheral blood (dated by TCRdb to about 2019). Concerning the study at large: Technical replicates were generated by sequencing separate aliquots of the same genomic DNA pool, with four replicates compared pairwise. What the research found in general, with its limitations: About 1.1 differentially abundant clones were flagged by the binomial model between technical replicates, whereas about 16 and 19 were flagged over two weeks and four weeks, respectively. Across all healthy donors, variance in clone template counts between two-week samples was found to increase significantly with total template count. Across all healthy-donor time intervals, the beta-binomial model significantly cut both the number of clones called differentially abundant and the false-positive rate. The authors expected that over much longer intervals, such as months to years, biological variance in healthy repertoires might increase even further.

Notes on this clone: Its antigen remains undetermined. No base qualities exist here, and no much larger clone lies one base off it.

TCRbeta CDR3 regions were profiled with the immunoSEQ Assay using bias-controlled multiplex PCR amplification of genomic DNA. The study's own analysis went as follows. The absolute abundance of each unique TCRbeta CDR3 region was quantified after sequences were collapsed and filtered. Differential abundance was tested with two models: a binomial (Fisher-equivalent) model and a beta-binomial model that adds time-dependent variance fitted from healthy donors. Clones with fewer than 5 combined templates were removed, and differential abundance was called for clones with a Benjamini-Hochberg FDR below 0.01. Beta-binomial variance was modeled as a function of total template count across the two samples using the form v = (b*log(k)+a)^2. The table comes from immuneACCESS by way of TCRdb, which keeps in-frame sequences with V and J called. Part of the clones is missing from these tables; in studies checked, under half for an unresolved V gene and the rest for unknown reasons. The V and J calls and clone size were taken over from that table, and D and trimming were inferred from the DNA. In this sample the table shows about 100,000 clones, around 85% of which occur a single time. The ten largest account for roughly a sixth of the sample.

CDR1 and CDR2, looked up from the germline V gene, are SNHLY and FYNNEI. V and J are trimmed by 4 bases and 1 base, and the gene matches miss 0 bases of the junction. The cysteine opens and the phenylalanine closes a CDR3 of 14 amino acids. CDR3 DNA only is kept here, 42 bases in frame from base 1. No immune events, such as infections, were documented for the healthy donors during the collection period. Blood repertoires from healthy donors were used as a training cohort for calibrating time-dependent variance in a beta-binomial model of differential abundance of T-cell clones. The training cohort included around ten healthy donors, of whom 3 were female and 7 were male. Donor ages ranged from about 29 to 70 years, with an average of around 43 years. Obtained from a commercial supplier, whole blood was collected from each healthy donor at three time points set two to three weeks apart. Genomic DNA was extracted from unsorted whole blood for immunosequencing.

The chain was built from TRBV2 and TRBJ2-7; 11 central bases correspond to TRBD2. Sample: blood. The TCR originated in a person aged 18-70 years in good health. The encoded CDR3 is CASSGLAGSYEQYF. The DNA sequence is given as TGTGCCAGCAGTGGACTAGCGGGGTCCTACGAGCAGTACTTC.